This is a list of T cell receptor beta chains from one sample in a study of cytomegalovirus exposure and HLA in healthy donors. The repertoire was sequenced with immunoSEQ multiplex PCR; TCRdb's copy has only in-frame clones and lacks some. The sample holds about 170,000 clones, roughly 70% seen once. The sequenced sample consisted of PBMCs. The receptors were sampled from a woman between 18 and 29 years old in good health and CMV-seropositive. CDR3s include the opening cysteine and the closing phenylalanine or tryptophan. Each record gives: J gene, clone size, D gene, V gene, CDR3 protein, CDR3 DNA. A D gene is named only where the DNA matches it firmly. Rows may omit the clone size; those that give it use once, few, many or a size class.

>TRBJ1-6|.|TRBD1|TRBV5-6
CASSFGQGVSPLHF
TGTGCCAGCAGCTTCGGACAGGGAGTTTCACCCCTCCACTTT
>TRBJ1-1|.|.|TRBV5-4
CASSSPYMNTEAFF
TGTGCCAGCAGCTCCCCGTATATGAACACTGAAGCTTTCTTT
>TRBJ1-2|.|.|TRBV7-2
CASSLTSGVAYGYTF
TGTGCCAGCAGCTTAACGTCAGGGGTTGCCTATGGCTACACCTTC
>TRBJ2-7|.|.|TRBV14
CASSQGGFLSYEQYF
TGTGCCAGCAGCCAAGGAGGATTCCTCTCCTACGAGCAGTACTTC
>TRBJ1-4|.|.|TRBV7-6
CASSPGAPGEKLFF
TGTGCCAGCAGTCCTGGGGCGCCCGGTGAAAAACTGTTTTTT
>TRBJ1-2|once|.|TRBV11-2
CASNTRVEGDGYTF
TGTGCCAGCAACACCCGAGTTGAGGGTGATGGCTACACCTTC
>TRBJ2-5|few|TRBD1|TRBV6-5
CASSSSGTGLQETQYF
TGTGCCAGCAGTTCCAGTGGGACAGGGCTACAAGAGACCCAGTACTTC
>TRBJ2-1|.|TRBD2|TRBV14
CASSTLAGVYNEQFF
TGTGCCAGCAGCACTCTAGCGGGGGTCTACAATGAGCAGTTCTTC
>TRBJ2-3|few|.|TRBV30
CAWSATGTNTDTQYF
TGTGCCTGGAGTGCAACCGGGACAAACACAGATACGCAGTATTTT
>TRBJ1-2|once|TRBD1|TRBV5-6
CASTWTGQGSYGYTF
TGTGCCAGCACCTGGACGGGACAGGGGAGCTATGGCTACACCTTC